This T cell receptor (beta chain) was retrieved from a study of metastatic and nonmetastatic thyroid tumors. Whole-study findings and limits: Reportedly, malignant thyroid tumors had significantly higher TCR beta diversity than benign nodules, in blood and tumor.

The V gene end was trimmed by 1 base and the J gene end by 5 bases; junction bases not matched to a gene: 2. This CDR3 has 14 residues. The germline gives CDR1 SGHTA, CDR2 FQGTGA. No treatment had been given to any patient before thyroid surgery. From the PCR reads, TCRdb re-called clones with MiXCR. The data contain approximately 13,000 clones, almost 30% of them singletons. Concerning this clone itself: Its antigen is as yet unknown.

J is TRBJ2-3 and V is TRBV7-3, with 8 nucleotides matching TRBD1. The material sequenced was blood. This TCR was recovered from a female donor with papillary thyroid cancer or a benign thyroid nodule (not recorded which). Some clones in this sample may be carry-over from other donors' samples. The CDR3 nucleotides read TGTGCCAGCAGCTTAAGCAGGGGGCAAGATACGCAGTATTTT. Its protein is CASSLSRGQDTQYF. The variable domain in full, completed from reference TRBV7-3 and TRBJ2-3, reads GAGVSQTPSNKVTEKGKYVELRCDPISGHTALYWYRQSLGQGPEFLIYFQGTGAADDSGLPNDRFFAVRPEGSVSTLKIQRTERGDSAVYLCASSLSRGQDTQYFGPGTRLTVL.